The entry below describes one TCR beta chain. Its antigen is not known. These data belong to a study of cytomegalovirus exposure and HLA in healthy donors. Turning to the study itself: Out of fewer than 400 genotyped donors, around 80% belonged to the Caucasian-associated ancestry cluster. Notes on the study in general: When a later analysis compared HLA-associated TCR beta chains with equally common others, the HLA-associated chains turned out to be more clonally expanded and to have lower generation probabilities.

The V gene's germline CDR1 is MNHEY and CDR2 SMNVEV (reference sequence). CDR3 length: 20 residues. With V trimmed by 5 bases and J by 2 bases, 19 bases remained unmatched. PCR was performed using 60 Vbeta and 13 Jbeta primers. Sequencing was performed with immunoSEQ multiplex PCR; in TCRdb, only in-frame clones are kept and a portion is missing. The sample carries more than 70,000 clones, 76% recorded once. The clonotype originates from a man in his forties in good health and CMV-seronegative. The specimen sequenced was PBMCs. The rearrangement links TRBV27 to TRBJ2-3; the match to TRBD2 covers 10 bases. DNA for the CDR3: TGTGCCAGCAGTGGTATGGTAGAGTGGTCTAGCGGGGGTTCCACAGATACGCAGTATTTT. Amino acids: CASSGMVEWSSGGSTDTQYF.